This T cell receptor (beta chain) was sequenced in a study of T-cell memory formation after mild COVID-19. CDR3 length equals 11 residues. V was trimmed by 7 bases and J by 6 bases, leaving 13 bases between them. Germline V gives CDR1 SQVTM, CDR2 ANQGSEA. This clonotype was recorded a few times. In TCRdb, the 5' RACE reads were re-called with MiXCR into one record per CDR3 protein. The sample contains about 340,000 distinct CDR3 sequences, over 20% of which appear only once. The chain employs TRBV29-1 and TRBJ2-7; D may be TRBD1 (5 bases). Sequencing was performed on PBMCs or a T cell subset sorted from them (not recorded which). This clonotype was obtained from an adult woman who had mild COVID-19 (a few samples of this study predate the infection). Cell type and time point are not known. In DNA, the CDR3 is TGCAGCGGAAGAACAGGTTCCGAGCAGTACTTC. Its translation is CSGRTGSEQYF.